These 16 T cell receptor beta chains were all obtained from the same sample, sequenced in a study of OX40 agonist ivuxolimab in advanced cancers. Here immunoSEQ multiplex PCR was the method, and the copy in TCRdb shows in-frame clones only, minus some. Here the sample spans about 31,000 clones, 82% being singletons. Specimen: CD4+ or CD8+ T cells sorted from blood, collected in a trial of the OX40 agonist ivuxolimab. The source is an adult with an advanced solid tumor such as melanoma, head and neck, liver or kidney cancer.

The V and J genes are TRBV28 and TRBJ1-6; D is unresolved. This CDR3 has 15 residues. Trimming shortened V by 5 bases and J by 0 bases, and 8 bases separated the two germline ends. Germline CDR1 MDHEN, CDR2 SYDVKM. CDR3 amino acids: CASSAQSSYNSPLHF. Written as DNA, the CDR3 is TGTGCCAGCAGTGCTCAGTCCTCCTATAATTCACCCCTCCACTTT.

The V and J genes are TRBV9 and TRBJ2-1; 9 nucleotides agree with TRBD2. The CDR3 totals 18 residues. V shed 0 bases and J 5 bases; nucleotides not matched to a gene: 12. Germline V gives CDR1 SGDLS, CDR2 YYNGEE. The CDR3 DNA sequence: TGTGCCAGCAGCGTAGCCCCCTCTACGACTAGCGGAAACAATGAGCAGTTCTTC. Translating it yields CASSVAPSTTSGNNEQFF.

The chain links TRBV30 to TRBJ2-3, with 8 positions matching TRBD2. The V and J ends lost 2 bases and 4 bases, in that order; junction bases with no gene match: 11. Germline V gene data show CDR1 as GTSNPN and CDR2 as SVGIG (reference sequence). This CDR3 contains 16 residues. The CDR3 DNA is TGTGCCTGGAGTATCGGGACTAGTTCAGGTCCAGATACGCAGTATTTT. Translating it yields CAWSIGTSSGPDTQYF.

The gene calls are TRBV5-1 and TRBJ2-7; D gene unclear. CDR3 length: 15 residues. Germline V gene data show CDR1 as SGHRS and CDR2 as YFSETQ. Trimming removed 4 bases at V and 0 bases at J, with 14 bases between. CDR3 in DNA: TGCGCCAGCAGCCAAGCTATTGGTAGCTCCTACGAGCAGTACTTC. Protein: CASSQAIGSSYEQYF.

V is TRBV19 and J is TRBJ1-5, with D unclear. Trimming removed 3 bases at V and 0 bases at J, with 15 bases between. The CDR3 is made up of 17 amino acids. The germline V gene encodes CDR1 LNHDA and CDR2 SQIVND (reference sequence). Here the CDR3 DNA reads TGTGCCAGTAGTATTCCCCTCGACGGGGTTAGCAATCAGCCCCAGCATTTT. The encoded protein is CASSIPLDGVSNQPQHF.

This chain joins TRBV5-1 and TRBJ2-3; a weak D match, TRBD2 (7 bases). Germline loops: CDR1 SGHRS, CDR2 YFSETQ. V lost 4 bases and J lost 5, with 20 bases in between. This CDR3 is 16 amino acids long. This CDR3 is CASSQGRRGGGDTQYF. The CDR3 nucleotides read TGCGCCAGCAGCCAGGGACGTAGGGGAGGGGGAGATACGCAGTATTTT.

The chain is built from TRBV19 and TRBJ1-2; maybe TRBD1 (5 bases). The CDR3 loop spans 17 amino acids. The V and J ends lost 5 bases and 1 base respectively, with 20 bases between them. The germline V gene encodes CDR1 LNHDA and CDR2 SQIVND (reference sequence). The CDR3 DNA reads as TGTGCCAGTAGTGCCCCTTCCGGGCAGGGTCATAACTATGGCTACACCTTC. Amino acid sequence: CASSAPSGQGHNYGYTF.

V is TRBV5-1 and J is TRBJ2-1; 10 nucleotides align to TRBD1. The CDR3 covers 13 residues. With 6 bases clipped from V and 7 bases from J, the junction kept 4 bases outside the gene matches. From germline, CDR1 is SGHRS and CDR2 YFSETQ. The CDR3 bases are TGCGCCAGCACCGGGACAGGGGAAAATGAGCAGTTCTTC. Amino acid sequence: CASTGTGENEQFF. Based on the CDR3 plus reference TRBV5-1 and TRBJ2-1, the full variable domain is KAGVTQTPRYLIKTRGQQVTLSCSPISGHRSVSWYQQTPGQGLQFLFEYFSETQRNKGNFPGRFSGRQFSNSRSEMNVSTLELGDSALYLCASTGTGENEQFFGPGTRLTVL.

Sample share makes this clone large. The rearrangement uses TRBV18 and TRBJ2-7; TRBD2 agrees at 9 bases. The CDR3 contains 14 residues. The germline V gene encodes CDR1 KGHSH and CDR2 LQKENI. With V trimmed by 3 bases and J by 6 bases, 6 bases remained unmatched. The CDR3 nucleotides read TGTGCCAGCTCACCCCCGGGACTAGCAGCCGAGCAGTACTTC. This sequence encodes CASSPPGLAAEQYF.

CDR3 bases: TGTGCCAGCAGCTTAGGAAGGGGACAGAATTCACCCCTCCACTTT. This codes for CASSLGRGQNSPLHF. V usage is TRBV7-6 and J usage is TRBJ1-6; 7 nucleotides match TRBD1. V trimming: 1 base; J trimming: 7 bases; junction bases outside the gene matches: 4. This CDR3 spans 15 amino acids. CDR1 and CDR2 (germline): SGHVS, FNYEAQ.

The chain combines TRBV19 with TRBJ2-4; 12 nucleotides align to TRBD2. Germline CDR1 LNHDA, CDR2 SQIVND (reference sequence). This CDR3 is 18 amino acids long. After removal of 3 bases from V and 0 bases from J, the junction contained 6 bases not matched to a gene. The chain's CDR3 is CASSISLAGGLAKNIQYF. Here the CDR3 DNA reads TGTGCCAGTAGTATTTCACTAGCGGGGGGACTAGCCAAAAACATTCAGTACTTC.

On this clone itself: One end of the junction varies from germline; a read error may be responsible. The rearrangement links TRBV7-7 to TRBJ2-1; 12 bases align to TRBD1. CDR3 length: 15 residues. In germline, CDR1 is SSHAT, CDR2 FNYEAQ (reference sequence). The chain's CDR3 is CASSRDRGQVNEQFF. CDR3 in DNA: TGTGCTAGCAGCCGGGACAGGGGGCAAGTAAATGAGCAGTTCTTC.

About this clone itself: A junction boundary mismatches the germline segment, possibly from a read error. This rearrangement joins TRBV19 to TRBJ1-1; D may be TRBD1 (6 bases). The CDR3 totals 14 residues. Looked up from germline, CDR1 is LNHDA and CDR2 is SQIVND (reference sequence). CDR3 nucleotide sequence: TGTGCCAGTAGTTTGGCAGGGGCACACACTGGAGCTTTCTTT. It codes for CASSLAGAHTGAFF.

V and J are TRBV19 and TRBJ1-5; D gene unclear. This CDR3 has 14 residues. Germline V lookup: CDR1 LNHDA, CDR2 SQIVND (reference sequence). Trimming took 1 base from V and 4 from J, leaving 8 bases between them. DNA for the CDR3: TGTGCCAGTAGTATAGGCCCTTCTAATCAGCCCCAGCATTTT. Translating it yields CASSIGPSNQPQHF. Looking up the rest from reference TRBV19 and TRBJ1-5 gives the full variable domain: DGGITQSPKYLFRKEGQNVTLSCEQNLNHDAMYWYRQDPGQGLRLIYYSQIVNDFQKGDIAEGYSVSREKKESFPLTVTSAQKNPTAFYLCASSIGPSNQPQHFGDGTRLSIL.

The rearrangement uses TRBV2 and TRBJ2-2, with D possibly being TRBD1 (6 bases). Per the germline V gene, CDR1 is SNHLY and CDR2 is FYNNEI. V dropped 6 bases and J dropped 5 bases, with 10 bases sitting between them. The CDR3 runs to 13 residues. DNA for the CDR3: TGTGCCAGCAGAGTAACAGGGACCGGGGAGCTGTTTTTT. Protein product: CASRVTGTGELFF.

This clone was observed a few times. The gene calls are TRBV7-9 and TRBJ1-6, with D perhaps matching TRBD1 (6 bases). The CDR3 is 17 residues long. Germline V lookup: CDR1 SEHNR, CDR2 FQNEAQ (reference sequence). V gave up 5 bases and J gave up 4 bases, with 18 bases separating them. For the CDR3, the DNA is TGTGCCAGCAGCAATAGTAAAGGACAGATTTATAATTCACCCCTCCACTTT. It translates to CASSNSKGQIYNSPLHF.